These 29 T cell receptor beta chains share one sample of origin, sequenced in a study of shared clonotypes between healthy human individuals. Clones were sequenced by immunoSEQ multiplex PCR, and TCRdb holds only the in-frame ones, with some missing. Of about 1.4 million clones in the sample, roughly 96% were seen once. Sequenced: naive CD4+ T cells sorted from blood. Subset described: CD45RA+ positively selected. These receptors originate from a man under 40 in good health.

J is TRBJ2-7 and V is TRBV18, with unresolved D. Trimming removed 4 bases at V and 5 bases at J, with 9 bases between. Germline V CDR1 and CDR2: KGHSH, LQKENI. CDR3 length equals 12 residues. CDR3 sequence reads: CASSLKGHEQYF. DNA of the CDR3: TGTGCCAGCTCACTTAAGGGCCACGAGCAGTACTTC.

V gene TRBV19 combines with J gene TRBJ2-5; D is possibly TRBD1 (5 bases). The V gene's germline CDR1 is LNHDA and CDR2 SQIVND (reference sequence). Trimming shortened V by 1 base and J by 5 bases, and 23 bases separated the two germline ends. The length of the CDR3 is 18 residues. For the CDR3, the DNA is TGTGCCAGTAGTATAGCGCAGGGCGCGGTGCCCGCGTCGGAGACCCAGTACTTC. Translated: CASSIAQGAVPASETQYF.

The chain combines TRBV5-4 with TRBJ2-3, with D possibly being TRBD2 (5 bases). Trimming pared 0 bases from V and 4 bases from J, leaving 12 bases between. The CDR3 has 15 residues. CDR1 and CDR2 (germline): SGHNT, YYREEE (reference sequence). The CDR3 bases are TGTGCCAGCAGCTTGGTTCGGGGAACGGCAGATACGCAGTATTTT. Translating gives CASSLVRGTADTQYF.

The CDR3 DNA reads TGTGCCAGCAGTGACTCCTGGGGACTAGACCTCAATGAGCAGTTCTTC. Amino acids: CASSDSWGLDLNEQFF. The rearrangement joins TRBV6-4 to TRBJ2-1; TRBD2 agrees at 8 bases. The CDR3 sequence is 16 residues long. J lost 6 bases, V lost 0 bases, and 7 bases had no gene match. The germline gives CDR1 MRHNA, CDR2 SNTAGT.

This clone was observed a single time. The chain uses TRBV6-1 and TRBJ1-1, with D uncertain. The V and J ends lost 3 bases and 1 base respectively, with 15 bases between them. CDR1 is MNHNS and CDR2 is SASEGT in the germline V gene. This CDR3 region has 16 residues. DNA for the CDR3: TGTGCCAGCAGTGACGGTCCAACGGCCTCGAACACTGAAGCTTTCTTT. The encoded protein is CASSDGPTASNTEAFF.

The CDR3 is CASSIPQVYEQYF. In DNA form, the CDR3 reads TGTGCCAGCAGTATACCACAGGTCTACGAGCAGTACTTC. This chain joins TRBV28 and TRBJ2-7; perhaps TRBD1 as D (5 bases). CDR3 size: 13 residues. Trimming removed 5 bases from V and 3 bases from J, with 11 bases in between. CDR1 and CDR2 (germline): MDHEN, SYDVKM. The full variable domain, in which reference TRBV28 and TRBJ2-7 provide the parts outside the CDR3, is DVKVTQSSRYLVKRTGEKVFLECVQDMDHENMFWYRQDPGLGLRLIYFSYDVKMKEKGDIPEGYSVSREKKERFSLILESASTNQTSMYLCASSIPQVYEQYFGPGTRLTVT.

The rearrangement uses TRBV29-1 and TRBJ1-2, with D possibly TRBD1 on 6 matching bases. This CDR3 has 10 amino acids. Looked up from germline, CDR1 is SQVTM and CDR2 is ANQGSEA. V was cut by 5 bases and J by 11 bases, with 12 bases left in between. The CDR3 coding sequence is TGCAGCGTTACGGACAGTGAGTACACCTTC. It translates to CSVTDSEYTF.

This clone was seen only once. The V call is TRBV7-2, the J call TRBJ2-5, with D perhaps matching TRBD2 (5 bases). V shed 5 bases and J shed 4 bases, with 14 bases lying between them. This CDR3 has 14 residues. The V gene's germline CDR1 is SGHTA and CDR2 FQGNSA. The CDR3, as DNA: TGTGCCAGCAGCCCTTTGGGCAGCGGAGAGACCCAGTACTTC. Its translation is CASSPLGSGETQYF.

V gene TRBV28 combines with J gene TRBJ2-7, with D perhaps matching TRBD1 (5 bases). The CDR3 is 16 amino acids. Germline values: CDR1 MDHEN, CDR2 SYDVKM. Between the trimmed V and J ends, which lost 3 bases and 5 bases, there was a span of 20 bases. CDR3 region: CASSFFGQGGFDEQYF. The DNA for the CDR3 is TGTGCCAGCAGTTTTTTTGGGCAGGGTGGGTTTGACGAGCAGTACTTC.

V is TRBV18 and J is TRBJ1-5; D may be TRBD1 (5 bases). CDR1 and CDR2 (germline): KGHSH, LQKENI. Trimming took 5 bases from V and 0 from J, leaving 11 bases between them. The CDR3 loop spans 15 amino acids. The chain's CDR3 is CASSEGRGSNQPQHF. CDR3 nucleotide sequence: TGTGCCAGCTCAGAGGGGAGGGGTAGCAATCAGCCCCAGCATTTT.

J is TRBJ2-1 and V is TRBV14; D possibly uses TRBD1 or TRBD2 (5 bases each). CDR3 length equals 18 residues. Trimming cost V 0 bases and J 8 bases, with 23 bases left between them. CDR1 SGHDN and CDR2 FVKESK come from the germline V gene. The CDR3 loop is CASSQEVAGVGPGDEQFF. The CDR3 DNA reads TGTGCCAGCAGCCAAGAAGTGGCGGGCGTGGGGCCTGGGGATGAGCAGTTCTTC.

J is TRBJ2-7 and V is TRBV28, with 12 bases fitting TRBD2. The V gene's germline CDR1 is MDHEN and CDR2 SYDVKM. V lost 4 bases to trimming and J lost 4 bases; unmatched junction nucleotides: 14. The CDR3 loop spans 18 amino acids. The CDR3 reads CASSSMTPRLAGEYEQYF. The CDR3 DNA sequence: TGTGCCAGCAGTTCTATGACCCCTCGACTAGCGGGAGAGTACGAGCAGTACTTC.

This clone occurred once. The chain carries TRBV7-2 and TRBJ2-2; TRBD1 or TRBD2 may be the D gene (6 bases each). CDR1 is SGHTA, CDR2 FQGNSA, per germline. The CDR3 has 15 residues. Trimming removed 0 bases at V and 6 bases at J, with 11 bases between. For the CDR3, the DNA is TGTGCCAGCAGCTTAGCAGGGGGGACGGCCGGGGAGCTGTTTTTT. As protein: CASSLAGGTAGELFF.

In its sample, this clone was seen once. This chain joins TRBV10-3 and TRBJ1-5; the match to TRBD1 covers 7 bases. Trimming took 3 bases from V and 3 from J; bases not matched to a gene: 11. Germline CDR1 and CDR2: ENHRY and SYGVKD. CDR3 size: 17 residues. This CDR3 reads CAISDPGTDLINQPQHF. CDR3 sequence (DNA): TGTGCCATCAGTGATCCCGGGACAGACCTAATCAATCAGCCCCAGCATTTT.

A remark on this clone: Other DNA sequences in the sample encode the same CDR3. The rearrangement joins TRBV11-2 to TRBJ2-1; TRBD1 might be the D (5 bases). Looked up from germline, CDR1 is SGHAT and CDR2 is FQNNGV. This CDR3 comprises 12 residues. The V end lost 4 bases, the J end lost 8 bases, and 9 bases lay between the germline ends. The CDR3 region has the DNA TGTGCCAGCAGCTCCCAGGGTTATGAGCAGTTCTTC. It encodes CASSSQGYEQFF.

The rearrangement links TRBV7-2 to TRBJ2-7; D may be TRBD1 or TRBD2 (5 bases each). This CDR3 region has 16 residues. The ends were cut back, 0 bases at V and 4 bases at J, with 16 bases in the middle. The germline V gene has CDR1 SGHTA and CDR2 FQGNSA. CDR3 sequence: CASSLALTGEGYEQYF. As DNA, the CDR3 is TGTGCCAGCAGCTTAGCGCTCACAGGCGAGGGGTACGAGCAGTACTTC.

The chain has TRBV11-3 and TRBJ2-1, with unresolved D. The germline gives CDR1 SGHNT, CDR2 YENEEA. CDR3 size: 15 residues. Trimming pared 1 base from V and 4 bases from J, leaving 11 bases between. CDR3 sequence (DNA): TGTGCCAGCAGCTTAGGGGTACCTGATTACAATGAGCAGTTCTTC. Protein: CASSLGVPDYNEQFF.

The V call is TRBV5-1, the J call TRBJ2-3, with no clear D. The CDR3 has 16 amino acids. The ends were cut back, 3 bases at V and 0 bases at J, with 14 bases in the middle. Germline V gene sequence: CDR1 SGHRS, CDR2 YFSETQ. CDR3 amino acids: CASSYTTSRSTDTQYF. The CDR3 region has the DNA TGCGCCAGCAGCTACACGACATCCCGTAGCACAGATACGCAGTATTTT.

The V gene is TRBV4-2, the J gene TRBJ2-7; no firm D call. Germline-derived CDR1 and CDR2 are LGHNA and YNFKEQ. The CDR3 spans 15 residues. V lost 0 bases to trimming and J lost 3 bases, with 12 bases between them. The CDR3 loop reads CASSQERTVDYEQYF. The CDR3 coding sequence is TGTGCCAGCAGCCAAGAAAGGACGGTGGACTACGAGCAGTACTTC.

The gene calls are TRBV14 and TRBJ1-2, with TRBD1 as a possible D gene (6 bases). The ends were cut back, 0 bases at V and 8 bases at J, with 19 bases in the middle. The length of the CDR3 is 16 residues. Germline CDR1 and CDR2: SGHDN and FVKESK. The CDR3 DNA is TGTGCCAGCAGCCAAGATTATACCCGAAACAGGGACGGCTACACCTTC. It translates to CASSQDYTRNRDGYTF.

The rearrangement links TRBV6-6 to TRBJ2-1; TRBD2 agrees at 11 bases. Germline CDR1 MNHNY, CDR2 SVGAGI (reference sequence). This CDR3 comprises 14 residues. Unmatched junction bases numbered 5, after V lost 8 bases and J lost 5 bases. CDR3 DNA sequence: TGTGCCAGCTCAAGACTAGCGGGAAACAATGAGCAGTTCTTC. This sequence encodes CASSRLAGNNEQFF.

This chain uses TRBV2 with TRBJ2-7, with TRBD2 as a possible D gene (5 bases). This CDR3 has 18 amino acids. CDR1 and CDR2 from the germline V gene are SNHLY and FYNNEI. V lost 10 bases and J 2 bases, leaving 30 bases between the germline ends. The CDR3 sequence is CAILPPNHQGRSPYEQYF. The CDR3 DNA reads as TGTGCCATCCTGCCTCCTAACCACCAAGGGAGATCCCCCTACGAGCAGTACTTC.

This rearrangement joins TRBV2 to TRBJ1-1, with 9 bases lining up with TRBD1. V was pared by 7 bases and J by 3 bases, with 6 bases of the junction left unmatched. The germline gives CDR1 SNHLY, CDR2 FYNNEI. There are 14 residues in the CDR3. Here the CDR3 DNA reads TGTGCCAGCAACAGACAGGGGGAGTACACTGAAGCTTTCTTT. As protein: CASNRQGEYTEAFF.

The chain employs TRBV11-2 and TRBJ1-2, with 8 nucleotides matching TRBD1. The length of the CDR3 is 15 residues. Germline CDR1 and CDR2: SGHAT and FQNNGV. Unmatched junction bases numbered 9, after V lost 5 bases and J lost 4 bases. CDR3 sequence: CASSQGAGGTYGYTF. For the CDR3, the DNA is TGTGCCAGCAGCCAAGGGGCAGGGGGCACCTATGGCTACACCTTC.

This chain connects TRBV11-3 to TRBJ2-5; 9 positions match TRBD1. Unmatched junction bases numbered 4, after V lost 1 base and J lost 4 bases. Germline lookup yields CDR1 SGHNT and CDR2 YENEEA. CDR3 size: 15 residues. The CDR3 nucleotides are TGTGCCAGCAGCTTAGTTACAGGGGGCATAGAGACCCAGTACTTC. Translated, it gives CASSLVTGGIETQYF.

CDR3 protein: CASSGAGGPHNEQFF. CDR3 DNA sequence: TGTGCCAGCAGCGGAGCGGGAGGGCCCCACAATGAGCAGTTCTTC. The rearrangement joins TRBV5-4 to TRBJ2-1, with 10 positions matching TRBD2. This CDR3 region has 15 residues. The J segment lost 5 bases and the V segment lost 4 bases, leaving 6 bases of the junction unmatched. CDR1 is SGHNT, CDR2 YYREEE, per germline (reference sequence).

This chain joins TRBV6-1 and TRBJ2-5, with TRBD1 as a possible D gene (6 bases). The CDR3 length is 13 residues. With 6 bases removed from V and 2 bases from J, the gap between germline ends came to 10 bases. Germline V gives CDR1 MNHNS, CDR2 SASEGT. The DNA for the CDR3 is TGTGCCAGCAGGACCCAGGGGCAAGAGACCCAGTACTTC. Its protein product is CASRTQGQETQYF.

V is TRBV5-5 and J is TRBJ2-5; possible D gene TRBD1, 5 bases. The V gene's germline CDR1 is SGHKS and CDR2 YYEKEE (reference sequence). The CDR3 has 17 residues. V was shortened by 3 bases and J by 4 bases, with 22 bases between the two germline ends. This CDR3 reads CASSSPTDNLPRETQYF. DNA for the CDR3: TGTGCCAGCAGCTCGCCAACGGACAACCTACCGCGAGAGACCCAGTACTTC.

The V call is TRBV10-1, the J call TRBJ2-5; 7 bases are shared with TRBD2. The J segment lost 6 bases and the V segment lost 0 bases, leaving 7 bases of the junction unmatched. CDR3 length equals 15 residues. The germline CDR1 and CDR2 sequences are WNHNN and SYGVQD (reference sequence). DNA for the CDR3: TGCGCCAGCAGTGAGTCTCCTAGCGGCAGGAAGACCCAGTACTTC. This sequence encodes CASSESPSGRKTQYF.